The source of this TCR beta chain is a study of T cells in women clearing cervical HPV infection. CDR3 length: 14 residues. Trimming pared 4 bases from V and 6 bases from J, leaving 16 bases between. Germline V gives CDR1 MNHNS, CDR2 SASEGT. Profiling relied on immunoSEQ multiplex PCR, and the TCRdb table lists in-frame clones only, not all of them. The listing contains approximately 52,000 clones. Details on this clone: The CDR3 end falls 3 residues outside the read, so it is completed with the germline J gene.

The chain combines TRBV6-1 with TRBJ2-7; TRBD2 is a possible D gene (6 bases). Sequences were obtained from blood buffy coat. The source of this sequence is a woman aged 18-70 years with a cervical HPV16 infection that either progressed to CIN3+ or cleared (not recorded which). The CDR3 bases that were read are TGTGCCAGCAGTGCGCTTCGCGGGATCACCGAG. Residues: CASSALRGITE. The whole CDR3 sequence is CASSALRGITEQYF.